This is a list of T cell receptor beta chains from one sample in a study of cytomegalovirus exposure and HLA in healthy donors. The repertoire was sequenced with immunoSEQ multiplex PCR; TCRdb's copy has only in-frame clones and lacks some. The sample shows about 160,000 clones, 70% to 80% of them seen only once. Sequenced: PBMCs. These receptors all stem from a woman aged 35 to 49 in good health and CMV-seronegative. CDR3s include the opening cysteine and the closing phenylalanine or tryptophan. The order of the fields is D gene, clone size, V gene, J gene, CDR3 DNA, CDR3 protein. A D gene is named only where the DNA matches it firmly. Size is stated for part of the rows, as once, few or many counts, or as a class when the clone is expanded.

>TRBD2|NA|TRBV2|TRBJ2-1
TGTGCCAGCAGTGCGACTAGCGGGATCATCAATGAGCAGTTCTTC
CASSATSGIINEQFF
>NA|NA|TRBV27|TRBJ1-2
TGTGCCAGCACCCCCCTGGAGGGAAACTATGGCTACACCTTC
CASTPLEGNYGYTF
>NA|NA|TRBV11-2|TRBJ2-7
TGTGCCAGCAGCTTCGGAGGAGTCTACGAGCAGTACTTC
CASSFGGVYEQYF
>NA|NA|TRBV7-3|TRBJ1-2
TGTGCCAGCAGCTCCCAGGGATATGGCTACACCTTC
CASSSQGYGYTF
>TRBD1|NA|TRBV4-2|TRBJ2-3
TGTGCCAGCAGCCGAGATATCGGGGGACAGGGGAGTGCAGATACGCAGTATTTT
CASSRDIGGQGSADTQYF
>NA|NA|TRBV5-5|TRBJ2-5
TGTGCCAGCAGCTTGCAGGGGGAGACCCAGTACTTC
CASSLQGETQYF
>TRBD1|NA|TRBV18|TRBJ2-6
TGTGCCAGCTCCATCGGGACAGGGAGGGCCAACGTCCTGACTTTC
CASSIGTGRANVLTF
>TRBD1|NA|TRBV2|TRBJ2-2
TGTGCCAGCAAACAGGGGAGCACCGGGGAGCTGTTTTTT
CASKQGSTGELFF
>TRBD1|NA|TRBV5-1|TRBJ2-7
TGCGCCAGCAGCTTGACAGGGGACTCCTACGAGCAGTACTTC
CASSLTGDSYEQYF
>NA|NA|TRBV28|TRBJ2-6
TGTGCCAGCTACAGAGACTCTGGGGCCAACGTCCTGACTTTC
CASYRDSGANVLTF
>NA|once|TRBV7-8|TRBJ2-1
TGTGCCAGCAGCTCCGACTCCTACTCCTACAATGAGCAGTTCTTC
CASSSDSYSYNEQFF
>NA|NA|TRBV30|TRBJ1-2
TGTGCCTGGAGTAGGAGGCTTGGCTACACCTTC
CAWSRRLGYTF
>NA|NA|TRBV2|TRBJ2-1
TGTGCCAACCACAGGGACTCCTACAATGAGCAGTTCTTC
CANHRDSYNEQFF
>TRBD1|NA|TRBV6-1|TRBJ2-3
TGTGCCAGCAGTCCCGGACAGGGCACAGATACGCAGTATTTT
CASSPGQGTDTQYF
>TRBD1|NA|TRBV6-1|TRBJ1-5
TGTGCCAGCAGAATCACAGGGGGCCGTGGTCAGCCCCAGCATTTT
CASRITGGRGQPQHF
>TRBD2|NA|TRBV9|TRBJ2-1
TGTGCCAGCAGCGTAGAGGATGGGGCTAGCGGGAGGGATTACAATGAGCAGTTCTTC
CASSVEDGASGRDYNEQFF
>TRBD2|NA|TRBV7-7|TRBJ2-5
TGTGCTAGCAGCACCTGGACTAGCGGGACGTACCAAGAGACCCAGTACTTC
CASSTWTSGTYQETQYF
>NA|once|TRBV7-9|TRBJ1-1
TGTGCCAGCAGCTTAGGAGCCATGAACACTGAAGCTTTCTTT
CASSLGAMNTEAFF
>TRBD1|NA|TRBV28|TRBJ1-1
TGTGCCAGCAGTTTAGCAGGGGGCAGAGACACTGAAGCTTTCTTT
CASSLAGGRDTEAFF
>NA|NA|TRBV30|TRBJ2-7
TGTGCCTGGAGTGTGGGGCAGGGTTACGAGCAGTACTTC
CAWSVGQGYEQYF
>NA|NA|TRBV19|TRBJ1-4
TGTGCCAGTAGTAACGAATTAAGACGGAGAAGGTTGTTT
CASSNELRRRRLF
>NA|NA|TRBV2|TRBJ1-2
TGTGCCAGCAGTGTAAGCCAGCCACAGAGTTATGGCTACACCTTC
CASSVSQPQSYGYTF
>TRBD1|NA|TRBV19|TRBJ1-1
TGTGCCAGTAGTCCTCAGGGACAGTCACACACTGAAGCTTTCTTT
CASSPQGQSHTEAFF
>TRBD1|once|TRBV5-3|TRBJ1-4
TGTGCCAGAAGTCACGGACAGGGGAGGGAAAAACTGTTTTTT
CARSHGQGREKLFF
>NA|few|TRBV7-9|TRBJ1-1
TGTGCCAGCAGCTTAAGAATGGCGGGTACTGAAGCTTTCTTT
CASSLRMAGTEAFF
>NA|few|TRBV14|TRBJ1-6
TGTGCCAGCAGCCTCGACAGGATCTTTAATTCACCCCTCCACTTT
CASSLDRIFNSPLHF
>NA|NA|TRBV11-2|TRBJ2-7
TGTGCCAGCAGCCCCCTAGGGCCGAGGGACGAGCAGTACTTC
CASSPLGPRDEQYF
>NA|NA|TRBV7-4|TRBJ1-5
TGTGCCAGCAGCTTAGGTACTTTCTGGGGAGGGTATAGCAATCAGCCCCAGCATTTT
CASSLGTFWGGYSNQPQHF
>NA|NA|TRBV7-9|TRBJ1-1
TGTGCCAGCAGCCCGAGGGCTGGATTGAACACTGAAGCTTTCTTT
CASSPRAGLNTEAFF
>NA|NA|TRBV7-9|TRBJ1-4
TGTGCCAGCAGCTTAGTTTGGATAGAACAGTATAATGAAAAACTGTTTTTT
CASSLVWIEQYNEKLFF
>TRBD1|once|TRBV5-1|TRBJ2-7
TGCGCCAGCAGGTGGACAGGGGGCGATCTATTGGACGAGCAGTACTTC
CASRWTGGDLLDEQYF
>NA|NA|TRBV5-4|TRBJ1-1
TGTGCCAGCAGCTTACAGGAGGGGACTGAAGCTTTCTTT
CASSLQEGTEAFF
>TRBD2|few|TRBV11-2|TRBJ2-5
TGTGCCAGCAGCTCCCCGGCTAGCGGGTGGGAGACCCAGTACTTC
CASSSPASGWETQYF
>NA|NA|TRBV19|TRBJ2-2
TGTGCCAGTACCTACACCGGGGAGCTGTTTTTT
CASTYTGELFF
>TRBD2|NA|TRBV30|TRBJ2-7
TGTGCCTGGAGTCACGACTCGGGACTAGCGGGAACCTACGAGCAGTACTTC
CAWSHDSGLAGTYEQYF
>NA|few|TRBV5-1|TRBJ1-3
TGCGCCAGCAGCTGGGACACCCAAAGGGGAAACACCATATATTTT
CASSWDTQRGNTIYF
>TRBD1|NA|TRBV11-3|TRBJ1-1
TGTGCCAGCAGCTCGGGACAGGGTAAAGAGGCTTTCTTT
CASSSGQGKEAFF
>NA|NA|TRBV5-1|TRBJ1-2
TGCGCCAGCAGCTTGGTTAGTGAAGAGTACACCTTC
CASSLVSEEYTF
>NA|NA|TRBV11-3|TRBJ2-7
TGTGCCAGCAGCTCGCGGAACTACGAGCAGTACTTC
CASSSRNYEQYF
>NA|few|TRBV6-5|TRBJ1-4
TGTGCCAGCAGTCTTCGCTACAGGGCTGAAAAACTGTTTTTT
CASSLRYRAEKLFF
>TRBD1|once|TRBV12-5|TRBJ2-5
TGTGCTAGTGGTTTGGCATACCCCGGGACAGGATTATCGTACCAAGAGACCCAGTACTTC
CASGLAYPGTGLSYQETQYF
>TRBD1|NA|TRBV19|TRBJ2-3
TGTGCCAGTCGGGACAGATTAGGCACAGATACGCAGTATTTT
CASRDRLGTDTQYF
>NA|NA|TRBV7-2|TRBJ2-7
TGTGCCAGCACCCAAGTGGGGACACACTACGAGCAGTACTTC
CASTQVGTHYEQYF
>TRBD1|NA|TRBV27|TRBJ2-7
TGTGCCAGCAGATTAGGCACCAAGGGGGCGACCTACGAGCAGTACTTC
CASRLGTKGATYEQYF
>NA|NA|TRBV5-1|TRBJ2-3
TGCGCCAGCAGCTTGAAAGGGGCGGTAGATACGCAGTATTTT
CASSLKGAVDTQYF
>NA|NA|TRBV25-1|TRBJ2-7
TGTGCCAGCAGTGACCCGGGGGGCGCCTCCACCTACGAGCAGTACTTC
CASSDPGGASTYEQYF